This is a list of T cell receptor beta chains from one sample in a study of OX40 agonist ivuxolimab in advanced cancers. Method: immunoSEQ multiplex PCR; TCRdb's copy keeps in-frame clones and lacks some. The table lists roughly 61,000 clones, more than 70% of them singletons. The sequencing used CD4+ or CD8+ T cells sorted from blood, collected in a trial of the OX40 agonist ivuxolimab. These receptors came from an adult with an advanced solid tumor such as melanoma, head and neck, liver or kidney cancer. Each CDR3 is given without its conserved first and last residue. The order of the fields is V gene, CDR3 protein.

TRBV5-1 ASSLAARGSEKLF
TRBV7-2 ASSLDSAGGYT
TRBV20-1 SAPGSDGYT
TRBV11-2 ASSFPTSGRVNEQF
TRBV5-1 ASSLGDTLNTEAF
TRBV5-6 ASSFDRGAGEQY
TRBV27 ASSPRGLGSYNEQF
TRBV6-6 ASSYRGWKDGELF
TRBV29-1 SVARGGEAF
TRBV5-1 ASSLWGGGSYNEQF
TRBV5-1 ASNPGGSTEAF
TRBV5-1 ASSTVINQEQF
TRBV11-3 ASSSLSGKDTQY
TRBV6-1 ASSAGSLTDTQY
TRBV10-1 ASSDLAGSDTQY
TRBV5-4 ASSFAGGGSYNEQF
TRBV4-3 ASSPGLGLD
TRBV7-8 ASSLSQGNEQY
TRBV5-1 ASQRTAASNTEAF
TRBV5-8 ASSTGTVFSYNEQF
TRBV30 AWSSDYEQY
TRBV5-1 ASSPLRGPNEQY
TRBV5-1 ASSSLTQGPSGANVLT
TRBV2 ASRSGGEQY
TRBV11-2 ASEGNSAQY
TRBV7-9 ASSLDRGNTIY
TRBV10-3 AISESLVGGQETQY
TRBV7-9 ASRGSEANEKLF